The clone carrying this T cell receptor beta chain was seen a handful of times. This sample was taken from a study of blood T cells in healthy people across ages. The CDR3 length is 13 residues. The V gene's germline CDR1 is DFQATT and CDR2 SNEGSKA (reference sequence). V lost 0 bases to trimming and J lost 9 bases, with 12 bases between them. A minimum of 7 million PBMCs was isolated per sample. Per sample, no less than 5.5 micrograms of total RNA were extracted. Alongside a J-beta primer mix, a sample-barcoded 5' primer served in a second PCR lasting about 6 to 11 cycles. Every cDNA was tagged by a template-switch adaptor with 12 random nucleotides. Each CDR3 protein is one row after TCRdb ran MiXCR on the 5' RACE reads. This sample has hundreds of thousands of distinct CDR3 sequences, with 30% to 45% found just once.

The material sequenced was blood. This chain uses TRBV20-1 with TRBJ1-5; D is undetermined. This TCR was sampled from a man aged 18 to 35 in good health. CDR3 nucleotide sequence: TGCAGTGCTAGAGATCTGGCGGTAGGGCCCCAGCATTTT. It is translated as CSARDLAVGPQHF.